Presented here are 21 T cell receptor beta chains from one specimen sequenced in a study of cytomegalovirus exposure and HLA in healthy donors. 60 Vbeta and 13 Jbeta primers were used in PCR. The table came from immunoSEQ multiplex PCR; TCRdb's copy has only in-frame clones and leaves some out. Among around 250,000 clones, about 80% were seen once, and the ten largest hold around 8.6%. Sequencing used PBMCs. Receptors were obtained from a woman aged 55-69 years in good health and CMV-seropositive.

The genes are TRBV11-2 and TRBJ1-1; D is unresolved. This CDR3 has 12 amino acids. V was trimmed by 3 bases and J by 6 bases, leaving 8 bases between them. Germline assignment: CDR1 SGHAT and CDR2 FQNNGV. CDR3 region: CASSLAGSEAFF. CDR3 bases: TGTGCCAGCAGCTTGGCGGGGTCTGAAGCTTTCTTT.

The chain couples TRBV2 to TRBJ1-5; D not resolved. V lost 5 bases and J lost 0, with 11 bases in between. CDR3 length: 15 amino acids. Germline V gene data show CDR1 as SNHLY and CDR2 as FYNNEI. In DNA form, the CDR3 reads TGTGCCAGCAGTCCAGACTTTAATAGCAATCAGCCCCAGCATTTT. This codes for CASSPDFNSNQPQHF.

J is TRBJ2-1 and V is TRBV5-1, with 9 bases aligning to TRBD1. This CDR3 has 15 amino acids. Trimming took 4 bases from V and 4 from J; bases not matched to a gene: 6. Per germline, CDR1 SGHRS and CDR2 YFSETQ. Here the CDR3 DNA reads TGCGCCAGCAGCCGAACAGGGGGCGGATACAATGAGCAGTTCTTC. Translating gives CASSRTGGGYNEQFF.

In DNA, the CDR3 is TGTGCCAGCAGGTGGACAGCGTACCAAGAGACCCAGTACTTC. This encodes CASRWTAYQETQYF. The V and J genes are TRBV2 and TRBJ2-5; possibly TRBD1 for D (6 bases). The CDR3 sequence is 14 residues long. Germline lookup yields CDR1 SNHLY and CDR2 FYNNEI. The V end was cut by 6 bases, the J end by 0 bases, with 11 bases between.

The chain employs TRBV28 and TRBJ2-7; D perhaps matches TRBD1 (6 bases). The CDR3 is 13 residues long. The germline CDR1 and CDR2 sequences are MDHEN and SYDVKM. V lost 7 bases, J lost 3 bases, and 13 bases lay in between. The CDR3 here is CASTTGWIYEQYF. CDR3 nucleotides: TGTGCCAGCACAACAGGGTGGATCTACGAGCAGTACTTC.

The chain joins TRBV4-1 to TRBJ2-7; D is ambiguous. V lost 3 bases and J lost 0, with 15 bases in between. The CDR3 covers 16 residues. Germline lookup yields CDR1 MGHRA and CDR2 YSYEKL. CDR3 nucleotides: TGCGCCAGCAGCCACCCCGGGTCAGCTAGCTCCTACGAGCAGTACTTC. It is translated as CASSHPGSASSYEQYF.

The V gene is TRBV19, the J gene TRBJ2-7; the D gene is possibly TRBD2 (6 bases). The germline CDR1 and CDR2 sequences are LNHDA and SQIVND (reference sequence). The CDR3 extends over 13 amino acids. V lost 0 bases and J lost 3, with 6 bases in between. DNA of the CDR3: TGTGCCAGTAGTATAGAGGGGGGCTACGAGCAGTACTTC. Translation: CASSIEGGYEQYF.

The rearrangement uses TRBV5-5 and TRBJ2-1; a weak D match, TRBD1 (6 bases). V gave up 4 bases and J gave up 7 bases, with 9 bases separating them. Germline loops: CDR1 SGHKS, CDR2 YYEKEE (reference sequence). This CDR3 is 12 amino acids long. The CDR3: CASSGTGNEQFF. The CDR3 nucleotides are TGTGCCAGCAGCGGAACAGGGAATGAGCAGTTCTTC. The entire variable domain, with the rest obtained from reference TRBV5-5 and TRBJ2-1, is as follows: DAGVTQSPTHLIKTRGQQVTLRCSPISGHKSVSWYQQVLGQGPQFIFQYYEKEERGRGNFPDRFSARQFPNYSSELNVNALLLGDSALYLCASSGTGNEQFFGPGTRLTVL.

In DNA form, the CDR3 reads TGCGCCAGCAGCTGGGGGACTAGCGGGAGTAGAACAGATACGCAGTATTTT. Its translation is CASSWGTSGSRTDTQYF. The chain couples TRBV5-1 to TRBJ2-3; 14 bases are a match to TRBD2. CDR1 is SGHRS, CDR2 YFSETQ, per germline. V was pared by 3 bases and J by 3 bases, with 6 bases of the junction left unmatched. The CDR3 sequence is 17 residues long. The whole variable domain, remainder taken from reference TRBV5-1 and TRBJ2-3, is KAGVTQTPRYLIKTRGQQVTLSCSPISGHRSVSWYQQTPGQGLQFLFEYFSETQRNKGNFPGRFSGRQFSNSRSEMNVSTLELGDSALYLCASSWGTSGSRTDTQYFGPGTRLTVL.

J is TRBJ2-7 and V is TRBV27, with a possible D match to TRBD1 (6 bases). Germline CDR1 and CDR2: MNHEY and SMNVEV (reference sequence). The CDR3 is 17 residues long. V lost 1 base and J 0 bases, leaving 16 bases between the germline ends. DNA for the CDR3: TGTGCCAGCAGTTTATTAGTCTCAGGGGCAAGCTCCTACGAGCAGTACTTC. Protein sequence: CASSLLVSGASSYEQYF.

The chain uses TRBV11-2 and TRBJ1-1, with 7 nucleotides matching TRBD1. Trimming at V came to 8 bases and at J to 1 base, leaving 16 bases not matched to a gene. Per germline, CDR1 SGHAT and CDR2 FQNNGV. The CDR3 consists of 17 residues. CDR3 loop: CASVPVRRDRKNTEAFF. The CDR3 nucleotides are TGTGCCAGCGTACCTGTCCGTAGGGACAGAAAGAACACTGAAGCTTTCTTT.

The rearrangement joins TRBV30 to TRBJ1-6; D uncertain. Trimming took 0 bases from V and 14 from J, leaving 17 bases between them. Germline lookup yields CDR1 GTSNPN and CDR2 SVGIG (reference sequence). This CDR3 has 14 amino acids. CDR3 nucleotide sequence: TGTGCCTGGAGTGTAACCAGGTTAATTCAAGCCCTCCACTTT. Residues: CAWSVTRLIQALHF.

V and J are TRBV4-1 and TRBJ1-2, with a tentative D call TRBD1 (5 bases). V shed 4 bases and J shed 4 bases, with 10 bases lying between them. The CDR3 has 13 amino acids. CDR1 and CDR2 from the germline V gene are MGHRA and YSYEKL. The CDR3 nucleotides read TGCGCCAGCAGCCCTCAAAGGGGCTATGGCTACACCTTC. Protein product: CASSPQRGYGYTF.

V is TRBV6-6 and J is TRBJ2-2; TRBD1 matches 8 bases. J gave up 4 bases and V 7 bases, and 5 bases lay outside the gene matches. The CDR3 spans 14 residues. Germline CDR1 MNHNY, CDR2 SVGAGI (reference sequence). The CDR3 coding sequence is TGTGCCAGCACGGCAGGGGGCTTCACCGGGGAGCTGTTTTTT. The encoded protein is CASTAGGFTGELFF.

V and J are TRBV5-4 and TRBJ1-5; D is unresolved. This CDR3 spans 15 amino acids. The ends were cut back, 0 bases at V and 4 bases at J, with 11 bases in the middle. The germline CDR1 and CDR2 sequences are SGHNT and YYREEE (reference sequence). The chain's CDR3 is CASSLDTAPNQPQHF. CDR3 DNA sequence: TGTGCCAGCAGCTTGGATACAGCCCCTAATCAGCCCCAGCATTTT. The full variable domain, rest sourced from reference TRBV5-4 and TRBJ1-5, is ETGVTQSPTHLIKTRGQQVTLRCSSQSGHNTVSWYQQALGQGPQFIFQYYREEENGRGNFPPRFSGLQFPNYSSELNVNALELDDSALYLCASSLDTAPNQPQHFGDGTRLSIL.

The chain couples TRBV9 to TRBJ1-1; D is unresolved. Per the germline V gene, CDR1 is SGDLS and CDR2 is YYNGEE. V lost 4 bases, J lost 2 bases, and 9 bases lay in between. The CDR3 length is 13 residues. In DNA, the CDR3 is TGTGCCAGCAGCCCGACAATTAACACTGAAGCTTTCTTT. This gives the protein CASSPTINTEAFF.

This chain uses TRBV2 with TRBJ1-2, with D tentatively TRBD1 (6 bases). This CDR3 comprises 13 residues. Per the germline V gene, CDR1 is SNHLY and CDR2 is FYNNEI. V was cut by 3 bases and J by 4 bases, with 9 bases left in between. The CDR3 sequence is CASSDGQLYGYTF. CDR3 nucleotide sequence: TGTGCCAGCAGTGACGGACAGCTCTATGGCTACACCTTC. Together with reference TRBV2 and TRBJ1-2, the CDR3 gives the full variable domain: EPEVTQTPSHQVTQMGQEVILRCVPISNHLYFYWYRQILGQKVEFLVSFYNNEISEKSEIFDDQFSVERPDGSNFTLKIRSTKLEDSAMYFCASSDGQLYGYTFGSGTRLTVV.

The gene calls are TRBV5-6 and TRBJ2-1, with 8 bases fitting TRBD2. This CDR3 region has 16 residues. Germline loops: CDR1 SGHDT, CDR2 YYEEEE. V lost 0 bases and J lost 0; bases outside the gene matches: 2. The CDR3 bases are TGTGCCAGCAGCTTGGGAGCGGGAGTCTCCTACAATGAGCAGTTCTTC. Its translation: CASSLGAGVSYNEQFF.

CDR3 bases: TGTGCCAGCAGCCGGGACAGGGCCGGGGTCTCTGGAAACACCATATATTTT. It specifies CASSRDRAGVSGNTIYF. The rearrangement joins TRBV7-3 to TRBJ1-3, with 9 bases aligning to TRBD1. Germline V lookup: CDR1 SGHTA, CDR2 FQGTGA. The CDR3 has 17 residues. The V gene end was trimmed by 5 bases and the J gene end by 0 bases; junction bases not matched to a gene: 8.

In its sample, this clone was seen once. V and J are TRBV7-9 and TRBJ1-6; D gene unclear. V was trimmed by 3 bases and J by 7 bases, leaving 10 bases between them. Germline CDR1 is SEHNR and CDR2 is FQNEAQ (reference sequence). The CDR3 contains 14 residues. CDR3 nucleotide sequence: TGTGCCAGCAGCTTGGCAAAGCGCAATTCACCCCTCCACTTT. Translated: CASSLAKRNSPLHF.

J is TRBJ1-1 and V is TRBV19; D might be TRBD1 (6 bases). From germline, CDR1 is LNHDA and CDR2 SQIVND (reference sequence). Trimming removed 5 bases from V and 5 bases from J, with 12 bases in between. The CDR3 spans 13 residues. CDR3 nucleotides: TGTGCCAGTAGTCGGGTCACAGGGACTGAAGCTTTCTTT. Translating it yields CASSRVTGTEAFF.